This paragraph covers one T cell receptor beta chain sequence. Germline loops: CDR1 ENHRY, CDR2 SYGVKD. V trimming: 0 bases; J trimming: 7 bases; junction bases outside the gene matches: 5. The CDR3 has 15 residues. Data came from immunoSEQ multiplex PCR; TCRdb stores just in-frame clones and leaves some out. The sample holds 130,000 to 150,000 clones; roughly 80% are singletons and the top ten take 3%. These data come from a study of blood T cell repertoires in COVID-19. Sequencing used peripheral blood. J is TRBJ1-2 and V is TRBV10-3, with 10 bases aligning to TRBD1. The sequence came from a woman of 80 years or more with acute or convalescent COVID-19. The CDR3 protein is CAISESPGQGPGYTF. The CDR3 coding sequence is TGTGCCATCAGTGAGTCCCCGGGACAGGGGCCTGGCTACACCTTC.